The present T cell receptor beta chain was sequenced within a study of CD8+CD57+ T cells in acquired aplastic anemia. Across the whole study: When averaged, DNA from sorted CD4+ and CD8+ cells came to 3.2 ug.

The template for TCR beta VDJ and CDR3 sequence profiling was genomic DNA. TCRdb reprocessed the reads with MiXCR, giving one entry per CDR3 protein. The repertoire holds about 160,000 distinct CDR3 sequences, 47% seen once, with around 2.9% in the top ten. Study results and limitations: Approximately 28 CD8+ CDR3 sequences were shared between patients and controls.

Sequencing was done on patients that had shown CD8+CD57+ cell expansion by flow cytometry. Germline CDR1 ENHRY, CDR2 SYGVKD. The CDR3 loop spans 13 amino acids. V was clipped by 5 bases and J by 4 bases, with 11 bases between them. Concerning this clonotype: Its antigen is still unknown.

This TCR was sampled from a human donor with aplastic anemia. The specimen sequenced was sorted CD4+, CD8+, or CD8+CD57+ T cells (not recorded which) from PBMCs. The J gene is TRBJ1-1, the V gene TRBV10-3, with D possibly TRBD1 on 5 matching bases. The CDR3 protein is CAISQGGVTEAFF. CDR3 coding DNA: TGTGCCATCAGTCAAGGAGGGGTCACTGAAGCTTTCTTT.